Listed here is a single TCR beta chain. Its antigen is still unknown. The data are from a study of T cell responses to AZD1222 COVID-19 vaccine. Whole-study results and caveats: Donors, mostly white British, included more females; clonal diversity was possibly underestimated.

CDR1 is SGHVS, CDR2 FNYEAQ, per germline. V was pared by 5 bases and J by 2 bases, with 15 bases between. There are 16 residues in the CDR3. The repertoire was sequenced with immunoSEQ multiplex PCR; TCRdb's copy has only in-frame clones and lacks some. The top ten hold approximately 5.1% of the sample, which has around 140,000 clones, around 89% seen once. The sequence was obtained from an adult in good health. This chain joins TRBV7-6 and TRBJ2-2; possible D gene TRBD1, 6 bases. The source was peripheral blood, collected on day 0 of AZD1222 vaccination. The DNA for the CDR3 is TGTGCCAGCAGCCTACTGGACAGAGACAACACCGGGGAGCTGTTTTTT. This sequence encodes CASSLLDRDNTGELFF.